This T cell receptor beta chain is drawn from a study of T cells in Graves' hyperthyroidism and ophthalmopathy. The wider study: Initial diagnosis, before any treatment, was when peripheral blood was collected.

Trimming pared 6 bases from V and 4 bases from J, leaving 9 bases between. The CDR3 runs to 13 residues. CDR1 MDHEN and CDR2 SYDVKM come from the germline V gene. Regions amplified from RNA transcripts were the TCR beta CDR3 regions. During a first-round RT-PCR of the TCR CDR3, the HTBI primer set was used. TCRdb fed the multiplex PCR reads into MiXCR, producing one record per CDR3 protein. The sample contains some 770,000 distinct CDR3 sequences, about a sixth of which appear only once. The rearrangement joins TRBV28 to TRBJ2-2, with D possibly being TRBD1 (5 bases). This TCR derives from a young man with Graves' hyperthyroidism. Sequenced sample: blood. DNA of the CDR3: TGTGCCAGCAGACCTCAGGGCACCGGGGAGCTGTTTTTT. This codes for CASRPQGTGELFF.